The clone carrying this TCR beta chain was counted a few times. As yet, its antigen is unknown. The data were obtained in a study of cytomegalovirus exposure and HLA in healthy donors. CDR1 SEHNR and CDR2 FQNEAQ come from the germline V gene (reference sequence). V lost 3 bases and J lost 10, with 22 bases in between. The CDR3 covers 16 residues. This PCR relied on a set of 60 Vbeta primers and 13 Jbeta primers. TCRdb's copy holds only in-frame clones and misses some; the assay was immunoSEQ multiplex PCR. The profile covers about 200,000 clones, with about an eighth appearing a single time and under 10% taken by the ten largest. Study results and limitations: Later genetic work tied a missense DCLRE1C variant to beta-chain V and J trimming.

The J gene is TRBJ2-1, the V gene TRBV7-9, with D maybe TRBD2 (6 bases). This clonotype was obtained from a man between 50 and 59 years old in good health and CMV-seropositive. Sequenced input: PBMCs. CDR3 sequence (DNA): TGTGCCAGCAGCTTTTCGAGGGACTCCCAGCGAGGGGAGCAGTTCTTC. It translates to CASSFSRDSQRGEQFF.